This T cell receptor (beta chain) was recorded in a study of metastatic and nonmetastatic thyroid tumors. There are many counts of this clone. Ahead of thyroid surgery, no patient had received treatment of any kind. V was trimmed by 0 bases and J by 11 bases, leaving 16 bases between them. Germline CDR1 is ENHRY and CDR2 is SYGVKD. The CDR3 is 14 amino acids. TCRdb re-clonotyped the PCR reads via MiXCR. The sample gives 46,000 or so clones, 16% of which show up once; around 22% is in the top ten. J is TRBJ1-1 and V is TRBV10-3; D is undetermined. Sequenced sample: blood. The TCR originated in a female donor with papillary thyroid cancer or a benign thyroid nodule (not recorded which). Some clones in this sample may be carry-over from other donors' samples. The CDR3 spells CAISESMALPWAFF. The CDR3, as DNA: TGTGCCATCAGTGAGTCGATGGCCCTCCCCTGGGCTTTCTTT.